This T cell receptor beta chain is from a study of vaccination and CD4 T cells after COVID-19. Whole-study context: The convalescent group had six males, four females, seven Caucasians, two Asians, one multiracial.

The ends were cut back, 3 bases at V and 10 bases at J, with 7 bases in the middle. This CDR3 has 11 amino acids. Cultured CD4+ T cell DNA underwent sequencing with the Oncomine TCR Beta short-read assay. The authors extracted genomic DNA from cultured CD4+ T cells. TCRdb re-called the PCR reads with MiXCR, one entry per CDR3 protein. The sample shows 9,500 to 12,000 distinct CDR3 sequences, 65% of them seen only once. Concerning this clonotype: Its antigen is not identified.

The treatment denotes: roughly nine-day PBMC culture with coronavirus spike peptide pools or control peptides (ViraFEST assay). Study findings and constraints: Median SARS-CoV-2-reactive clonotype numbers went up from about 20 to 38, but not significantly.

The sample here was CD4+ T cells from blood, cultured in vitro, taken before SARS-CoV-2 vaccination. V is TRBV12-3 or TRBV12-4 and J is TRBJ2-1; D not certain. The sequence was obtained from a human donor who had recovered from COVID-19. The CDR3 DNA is TGTGCCAGCAGTTTGTTCAGGGAGCAGTTCTTC. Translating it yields CASSLFREQFF.